Following are 6 T cell receptor beta chains from one sample sequenced in a study of blood T cell repertoires in COVID-19. Here immunoSEQ multiplex PCR was the method, and the copy in TCRdb shows in-frame clones only, minus some. The table includes fewer than 250,000 clones, roughly 84% detected once. The sequenced sample consisted of peripheral blood. The source of these receptors is a woman of 80 years or more with COVID-19, enrolled during active disease.

V is TRBV7-9 and J is TRBJ1-1; 9 bases match TRBD1. Germline V gene lookup returns CDR1 SEHNR and CDR2 FQNEAQ (reference sequence). J gave up 8 bases and V 0 bases, and 4 bases lay outside the gene matches. This CDR3 contains 14 residues. For the CDR3, the DNA is TGTGCCAGCAGCTTAGCTACAGGGGGCTTGGAAGCTTTCTTT. This sequence encodes CASSLATGGLEAFF.

This clone was found a few times. The J gene is TRBJ2-3, the V gene TRBV28, with 7 positions matching TRBD1. The CDR3 loop spans 17 amino acids. J lost 7 bases, V lost 8 bases, and 21 bases had no gene match. Germline values: CDR1 MDHEN, CDR2 SYDVKM. This CDR3 reads CASSVRFWAGGKNTQYF. The CDR3, as DNA: TGTGCCAGCTCTGTCAGGTTTTGGGCAGGGGGTAAAAATACGCAGTATTTT. The complete variable domain, with remaining parts taken from reference TRBV28 and TRBJ2-3, reads DVKVTQSSRYLVKRTGEKVFLECVQDMDHENMFWYRQDPGLGLRLIYFSYDVKMKEKGDIPEGYSVSREKKERFSLILESASTNQTSMYLCASSVRFWAGGKNTQYFGPGTRLTVL.

The chain joins TRBV7-9 to TRBJ2-5; TRBD2 matches 9 bases. Per germline, CDR1 SEHNR and CDR2 FQNEAQ (reference sequence). The CDR3 totals 16 residues. J lost 0 bases, V lost 4 bases, and 6 bases had no gene match. The CDR3 loop reads CASSSRSGGYQETQYF. The CDR3 DNA is TGTGCCAGCAGCTCTCGGAGCGGGGGGTACCAAGAGACCCAGTACTTC.

This chain uses TRBV5-1 with TRBJ2-5, with 7 bases matching TRBD1. The V gene's germline CDR1 is SGHRS and CDR2 YFSETQ. After removal of 4 bases from V and 5 bases from J, the junction contained 11 bases not matched to a gene. The CDR3 is made up of 15 amino acids. CDR3 sequence: CASSGTLGGAETQYF. The CDR3 nucleotides are TGCGCCAGCAGCGGAACCTTAGGGGGCGCGGAGACCCAGTACTTC.

The chain joins TRBV27 to TRBJ2-3, with 8 bases matching TRBD2. The CDR3 is 16 amino acids. V was clipped by 4 bases and J by 4 bases; unmatched bases: 10. The germline V gene has CDR1 MNHEY and CDR2 SMNVEV (reference sequence). The CDR3 DNA reads as TGTGCCAGCAGTTCGTTTCTCGGGGGGGCACCAGATACGCAGTATTTT. Amino acid sequence: CASSSFLGGAPDTQYF.

The chain employs TRBV10-3 and TRBJ1-5; D not certain. This CDR3 region has 15 residues. Germline V CDR1 and CDR2: ENHRY, SYGVKD. The V gene lost 0 bases and the J gene lost 3 bases, with 9 bases spanning the gap. CDR3 region: CAISESTGINQPQHF. CDR3 bases: TGTGCCATCAGTGAGTCGACCGGGATCAATCAGCCCCAGCATTTT.